The sequence of this TCR beta chain was determined in a study of blood T cell repertoires in COVID-19. Study-level background: The samples span acute and convalescent COVID-19 from the United States, Italy and Spain.

Profiling relied on immunoSEQ multiplex PCR, and the TCRdb table lists in-frame clones only, not all of them. This table holds 120,000 to 150,000 clones, around nine tenths found once. Unmatched junction bases numbered 7, after V lost 4 bases and J lost 4 bases. CDR1 is SGHKS and CDR2 is YYEKEE in the germline V gene (reference sequence). This CDR3 is 15 amino acids long. The chain combines TRBV5-5 with TRBJ2-2; the match to TRBD1 covers 7 bases. The sample comprised peripheral blood. The source is a man aged 55 to 69 with active or convalescent COVID-19. The CDR3 spells CASSARQGITGELFF. Written as DNA, the CDR3 is TGTGCCAGCAGCGCGAGACAGGGCATCACCGGGGAGCTGTTTTTT.